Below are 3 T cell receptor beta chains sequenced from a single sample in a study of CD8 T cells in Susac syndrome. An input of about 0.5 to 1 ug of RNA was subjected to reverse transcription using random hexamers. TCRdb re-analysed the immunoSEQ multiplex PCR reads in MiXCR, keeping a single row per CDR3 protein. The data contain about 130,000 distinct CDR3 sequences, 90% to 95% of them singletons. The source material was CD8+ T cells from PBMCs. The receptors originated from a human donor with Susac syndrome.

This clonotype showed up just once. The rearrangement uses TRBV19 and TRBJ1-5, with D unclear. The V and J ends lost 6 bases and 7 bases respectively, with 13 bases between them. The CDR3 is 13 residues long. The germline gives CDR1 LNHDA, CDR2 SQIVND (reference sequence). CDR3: CASSPPPGQPQHF. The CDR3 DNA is TGTGCCAGTAGCCCGCCCCCCGGGCAGCCCCAGCATTTT.

CDR3 nucleotide sequence: TGTGCCAGCAGCCCCGGACACAGGGAAGAACAGCCCCAGCATTTT. Residues: CASSPGHREEQPQHF. This chain connects TRBV6-1 to TRBJ1-5; possibly TRBD1 for D (6 bases). The CDR3 extends over 15 amino acids. In germline, CDR1 is MNHNS, CDR2 SASEGT. V shed 6 bases and J shed 7 bases, with 19 bases lying between them.

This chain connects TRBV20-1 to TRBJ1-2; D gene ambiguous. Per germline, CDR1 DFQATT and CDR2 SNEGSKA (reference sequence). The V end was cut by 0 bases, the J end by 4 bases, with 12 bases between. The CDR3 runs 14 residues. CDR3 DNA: TGCAGTGCTAGAGAGTTCCTCAACATCTATGGCTACACCTTC. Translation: CSAREFLNIYGYTF.